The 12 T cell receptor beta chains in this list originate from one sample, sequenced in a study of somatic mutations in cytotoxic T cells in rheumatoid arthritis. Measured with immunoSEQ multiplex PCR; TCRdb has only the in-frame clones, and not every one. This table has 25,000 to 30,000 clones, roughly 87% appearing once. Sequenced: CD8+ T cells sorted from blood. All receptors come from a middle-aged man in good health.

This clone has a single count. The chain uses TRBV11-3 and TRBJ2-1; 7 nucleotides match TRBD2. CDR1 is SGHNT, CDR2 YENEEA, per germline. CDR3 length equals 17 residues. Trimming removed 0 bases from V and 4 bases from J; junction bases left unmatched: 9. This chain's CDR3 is CASSLDQASGTYNEQFF. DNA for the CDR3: TGTGCCAGCAGCTTAGATCAGGCTAGCGGCACATACAATGAGCAGTTCTTC.

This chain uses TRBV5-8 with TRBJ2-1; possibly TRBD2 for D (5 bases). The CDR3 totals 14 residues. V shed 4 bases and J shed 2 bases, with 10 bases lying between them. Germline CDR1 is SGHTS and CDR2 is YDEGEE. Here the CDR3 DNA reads TGTGCCAGCAGCCTCGGACTGCCCTACAATGAGCAGTTCTTC. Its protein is CASSLGLPYNEQFF.

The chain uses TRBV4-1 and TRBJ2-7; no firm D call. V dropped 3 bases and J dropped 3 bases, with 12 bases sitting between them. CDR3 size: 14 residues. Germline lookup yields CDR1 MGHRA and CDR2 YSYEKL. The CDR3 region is CASSQDIPSYEQYF. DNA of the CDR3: TGCGCCAGCAGCCAGGATATCCCTAGCTACGAGCAGTACTTC.

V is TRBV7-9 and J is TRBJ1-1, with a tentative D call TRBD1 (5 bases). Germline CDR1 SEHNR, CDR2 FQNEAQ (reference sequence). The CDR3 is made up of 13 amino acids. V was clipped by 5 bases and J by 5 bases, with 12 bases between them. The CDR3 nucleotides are TGTGCCAGCAGCCAACCTCGACAGACTGAAGCTTTCTTT. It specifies CASSQPRQTEAFF. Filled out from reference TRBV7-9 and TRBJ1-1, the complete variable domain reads DTGVSQNPRHKITKRGQNVTFRCDPISEHNRLYWYRQTLGQGPEFLTYFQNEAQLEKSRLLSDRFSAERPKGSFSTLEIQRTEQGDSAMYLCASSQPRQTEAFFGQGTRLTVV.

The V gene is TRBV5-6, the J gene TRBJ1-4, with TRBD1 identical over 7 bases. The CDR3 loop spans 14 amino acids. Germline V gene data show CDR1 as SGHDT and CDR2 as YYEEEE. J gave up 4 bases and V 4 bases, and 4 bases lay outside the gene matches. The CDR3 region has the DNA TGTGCCAGCAGCCAGGGACAGAGTAATGAAAAACTGTTTTTT. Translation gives CASSQGQSNEKLFF.

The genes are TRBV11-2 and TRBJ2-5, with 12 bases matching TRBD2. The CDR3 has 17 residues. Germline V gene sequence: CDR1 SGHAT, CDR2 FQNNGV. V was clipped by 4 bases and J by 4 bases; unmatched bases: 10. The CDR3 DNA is TGTGCCAGCAGCTCGGACCAGACTAGCGGGAGTTTAGAGACCCAGTACTTC. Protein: CASSSDQTSGSLETQYF.

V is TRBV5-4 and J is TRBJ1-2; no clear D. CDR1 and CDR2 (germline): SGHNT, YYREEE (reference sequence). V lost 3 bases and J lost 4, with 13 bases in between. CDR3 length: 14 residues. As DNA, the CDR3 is TGTGCCAGCAGCTCGGAGACGGTAATCTATGGCTACACCTTC. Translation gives CASSSETVIYGYTF.

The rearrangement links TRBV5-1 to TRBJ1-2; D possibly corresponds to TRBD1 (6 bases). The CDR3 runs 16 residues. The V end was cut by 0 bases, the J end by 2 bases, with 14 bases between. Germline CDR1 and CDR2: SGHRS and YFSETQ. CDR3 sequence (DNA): TGCGCCAGCAGCTTGGTTGCGGATACAGGGAACTATGGCTACACCTTC. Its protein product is CASSLVADTGNYGYTF.

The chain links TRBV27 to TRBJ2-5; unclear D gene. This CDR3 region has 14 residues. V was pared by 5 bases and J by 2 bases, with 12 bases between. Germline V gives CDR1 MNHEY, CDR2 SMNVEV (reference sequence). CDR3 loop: CASSPHPIQETQYF. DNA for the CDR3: TGTGCCAGCAGTCCCCATCCGATACAAGAGACCCAGTACTTC.

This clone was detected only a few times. The DNA for the CDR3 is TGCGCCAGCAGTGAGTCGGTACAGGTGGGCAATCAGCCCCAGCATTTT. Amino acid sequence: CASSESVQVGNQPQHF. The rearrangement joins TRBV10-1 to TRBJ1-5, with a tentative D call TRBD1 (5 bases). With 0 bases removed from V and 2 bases from J, the gap between germline ends came to 11 bases. The germline V gene has CDR1 WNHNN and CDR2 SYGVQD (reference sequence). The length of the CDR3 is 16 residues.

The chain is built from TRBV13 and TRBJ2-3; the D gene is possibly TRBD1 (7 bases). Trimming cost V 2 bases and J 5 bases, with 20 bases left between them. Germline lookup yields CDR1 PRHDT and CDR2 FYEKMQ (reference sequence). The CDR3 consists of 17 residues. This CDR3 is CASSLMVAGQIRDTQYF. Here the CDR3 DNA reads TGTGCCAGCAGCTTAATGGTTGCGGGACAGATAAGAGATACGCAGTATTTT.

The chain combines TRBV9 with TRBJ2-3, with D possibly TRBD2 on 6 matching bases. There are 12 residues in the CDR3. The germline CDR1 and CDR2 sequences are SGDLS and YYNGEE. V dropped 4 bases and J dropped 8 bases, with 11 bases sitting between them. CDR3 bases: TGTGCCAGCAGCCCCGACGGGGGTACGCAGTATTTT. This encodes CASSPDGGTQYF. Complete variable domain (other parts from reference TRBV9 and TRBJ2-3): DSGVTQTPKHLITATGQRVTLRCSPRSGDLSVYWYQQSLDQGLQFLIQYYNGEERAKGNILERFSAQQFPDLHSELNLSSLELGDSALYFCASSPDGGTQYFGPGTRLTVL.